A selection of T cell receptor beta chains follows, all from one sample in a study of identical twins. One entry per CDR3 protein results from TCRdb running MiXCR on the 5' RACE reads. The table records a few hundred thousand distinct CDR3 sequences, roughly 9.9% of them present only once. These data also featured in a second study, about yellow fever vaccine responses in identical twins.

The sequenced sample was PBMCs. Source of these receptors: a woman younger than 35 in good health. The CDR3 runs from the conserved cysteine through the conserved F or W. D genes are given only for firm matches. The listing skips clone size in some rows; elsewhere it reads once, few, many or a size class.

CDR3nt: TGTGCCTGGACGGACGGGGCCAACGGCCTGACTTTC; CDR3aa: CAWTDGANGLTF; j_gene: TRBJ2-6; v_gene: TRBV30; d_gene: -; abundance: -
CDR3nt: TGCAGCGTTGAAGATCTTCGCGAAGGGAGGCCCCAGCATTTT; CDR3aa: CSVEDLREGRPQHF; j_gene: TRBJ1-5; v_gene: TRBV29-1; d_gene: -; abundance: many
CDR3nt: TGTGCCAGCAGCTTAGGGTTAACTACTACTAATGAGCAGTTCTTC; CDR3aa: CASSLGLTTTNEQFF; j_gene: TRBJ2-1; v_gene: TRBV7-9; d_gene: -; abundance: -
CDR3nt: TGTGCCAGCAGTCTCCGACTAGCGGGAGGAGTAGAGACCCAGTACTTC; CDR3aa: CASSLRLAGGVETQYF; j_gene: TRBJ2-5; v_gene: TRBV6-2/TRBV6-3; d_gene: TRBD2; abundance: -
CDR3nt: TGTGCCAGCAGTTTAACGGGACTAGCGGAGCAGTTCTTC; CDR3aa: CASSLTGLAEQFF; j_gene: TRBJ2-1; v_gene: TRBV12-3/TRBV12-4; d_gene: TRBD2; abundance: few
CDR3nt: TGTGCCAGCACAGGGAGTCAAGAGACCCAGTACTTC; CDR3aa: CASTGSQETQYF; j_gene: TRBJ2-5; v_gene: TRBV28; d_gene: -; abundance: -
CDR3nt: TGTGCCAGCTCACCACTAGCGGGAGCCTCCCATTACAATGAGCAGTTCTTC; CDR3aa: CASSPLAGASHYNEQFF; j_gene: TRBJ2-1; v_gene: TRBV18; d_gene: TRBD2; abundance: few
CDR3nt: TGTGCCAGCAGTTACTCCGGGGTCGGTGGCGAGCAGTACTTC; CDR3aa: CASSYSGVGGEQYF; j_gene: TRBJ2-7; v_gene: TRBV6-2/TRBV6-3; d_gene: -; abundance: few
CDR3nt: TGCGCCAGCAGCCAATTTGAGGGGGGTTCCTACGAGCAGTACTTC; CDR3aa: CASSQFEGGSYEQYF; j_gene: TRBJ2-7; v_gene: TRBV4-1; d_gene: -; abundance: many
CDR3nt: TGCAGCGTTCCCAAGGACAGGGGGGTTGGAGAGACCCAGTACTTC; CDR3aa: CSVPKDRGVGETQYF; j_gene: TRBJ2-5; v_gene: TRBV29-1; d_gene: TRBD1; abundance: few
CDR3nt: TGTGCCAGCAGCTTAAATCCCAGCGCGGGGGACCAAGAGACCCAGTACTTC; CDR3aa: CASSLNPSAGDQETQYF; j_gene: TRBJ2-5; v_gene: TRBV11-2; d_gene: TRBD2; abundance: many
CDR3nt: TGCGCCAGCAGCTCGAGAAGCGGGAGCTTGACAGATACGCAGTATTTT; CDR3aa: CASSSRSGSLTDTQYF; j_gene: TRBJ2-3; v_gene: TRBV4-3; d_gene: TRBD2; abundance: few
CDR3nt: TGTGCCACCAGTGATTCCTCTTTAAGATCCTACAATGAGCAGTTCTTC; CDR3aa: CATSDSSLRSYNEQFF; j_gene: TRBJ2-1; v_gene: TRBV24-1; d_gene: -; abundance: many
CDR3nt: TGCGCCAGCAGCTTGCCCCGTGGGGGAGCCCAGTACTTC; CDR3aa: CASSLPRGGAQYF; j_gene: TRBJ2-5; v_gene: TRBV5-1; d_gene: -; abundance: many
CDR3nt: TGTGCCAGCAGTTTAGGCGCAGGCGGCTGGGAGACCCAGTACTTC; CDR3aa: CASSLGAGGWETQYF; j_gene: TRBJ2-5; v_gene: TRBV28; d_gene: -; abundance: -
CDR3nt: TGCGCCAGCAGCCAATTAAAACAGGGGAAGAATGAAAAACTGTTTTTT; CDR3aa: CASSQLKQGKNEKLFF; j_gene: TRBJ1-4; v_gene: TRBV4-1; d_gene: TRBD1; abundance: many